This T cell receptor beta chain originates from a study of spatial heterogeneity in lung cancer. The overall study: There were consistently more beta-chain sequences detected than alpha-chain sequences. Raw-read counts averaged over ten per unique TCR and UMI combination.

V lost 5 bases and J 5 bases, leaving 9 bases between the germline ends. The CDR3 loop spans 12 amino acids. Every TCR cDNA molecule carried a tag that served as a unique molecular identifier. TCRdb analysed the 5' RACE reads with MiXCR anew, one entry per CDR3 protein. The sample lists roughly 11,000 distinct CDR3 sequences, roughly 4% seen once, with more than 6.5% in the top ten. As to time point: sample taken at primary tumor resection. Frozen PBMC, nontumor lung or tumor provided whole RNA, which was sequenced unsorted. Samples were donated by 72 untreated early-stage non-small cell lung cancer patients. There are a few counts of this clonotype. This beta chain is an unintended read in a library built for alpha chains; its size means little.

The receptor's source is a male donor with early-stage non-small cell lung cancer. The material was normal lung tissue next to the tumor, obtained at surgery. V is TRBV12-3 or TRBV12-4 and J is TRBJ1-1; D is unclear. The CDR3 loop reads CASSRSRTEAFF. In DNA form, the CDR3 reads TGTGCCAGCAGTCGTAGTCGGACTGAAGCTTTCTTT.